These 27 T cell receptor beta chains were sequenced from one sample in a study of breast tumors, draining lymph nodes, adjacent tissues. Axillary draining lymph nodes of breast cancer patients supplied the node samples. One entry per CDR3 protein, called by TCRdb with MiXCR from the multiplex PCR reads. Here the sample spans approximately 120,000 distinct CDR3 sequences, 21% being singletons. Material for sequencing was axillary lymph node tissue. Receptor source: a female donor with breast cancer. Some clones in this sample may be carry-over from other donors' samples.

This clonotype appeared many times. This chain connects TRBV12-3 or TRBV12-4 to TRBJ2-3; TRBD2 aligns across 9 bases. The V segment lost 6 bases and the J segment 3 bases; nucleotides outside the gene matches: 10. The CDR3 runs to 16 residues. Here the CDR3 DNA reads TGTGCCAGCAGCCGGCTAGCGGGATCGCGAACAGATACGCAGTATTTT. This sequence encodes CASSRLAGSRTDTQYF.

About this clonotype: Just one base apart from a much larger clone, this may be a read error. This chain joins TRBV4-1 and TRBJ2-1; 8 nucleotides agree with TRBD2. This CDR3 has 17 amino acids. CDR1 is MGHRA, CDR2 YSYEKL, per germline. The CDR3 loop reads CASSQAIAGSSYSEQFF. CDR3 nucleotide sequence: TGCGCCAGCAGCCAAGCGATAGCGGGGAGCTCCTACAGTGAGCAGTTCTTC.

This rearrangement joins TRBV5-8 to TRBJ1-2; D is unclear. V was shortened by 2 bases and J by 8 bases, with 10 bases between the two germline ends. In germline, CDR1 is SGHTS, CDR2 YDEGEE. The CDR3 is 12 residues long. The CDR3 nucleotides read TGTGCCAGCAGCTTAAGCCCCTGGGGCTACACCTTC. As protein: CASSLSPWGYTF. Together with reference TRBV5-8 and TRBJ1-2, the CDR3 gives the full variable domain: EAGVTQSPTHLIKTRGQQATLRCSPISGHTSVYWYQQALGLGLQFLLWYDEGEERNRGNFPPRFSGRQFPNYSSELNVNALELEDSALYLCASSLSPWGYTFGSGTRLTVV.

Details on this clonotype: A clone one base away is much larger, so this may be a read error. The gene calls are TRBV2 and TRBJ2-3; 11 positions agree with TRBD1. This CDR3 is built from 14 residues. CDR1 is SNHLY, CDR2 FYNNEI, per germline. Losses at the gene ends were 6 bases for V and 5 bases for J; bases not matched to a gene: 4. The CDR3 sequence: CASSRTGGRDTQYF. In DNA form, the CDR3 reads TGTGCCAGCAGCCGGACAGGGGGCAGAGATACGCAGTATTTT.

This clonotype was observed many times. This chain links TRBV18 with TRBJ1-2; weak D call: TRBD1 (6 bases). This CDR3 has 13 residues. Germline CDR1 KGHSH, CDR2 LQKENI. The V and J ends lost 4 bases and 5 bases respectively, with 11 bases between them. The chain's CDR3 is CASSLDRIYGYTF. The CDR3 DNA reads TGTGCCAGCTCACTAGACAGGATTTATGGCTACACCTTC.

This clonotype was counted many times. The chain uses TRBV7-9 and TRBJ1-3; no definite D call. The CDR3 runs 13 residues. Germline values: CDR1 SEHNR, CDR2 FQNEAQ (reference sequence). Deletions cut 8 bases from V and 0 bases from J, with 8 bases between. DNA of the CDR3: TGTGCCAGCGCGGAGGGCTCTGGAAACACCATATATTTT. Translated, it gives CASAEGSGNTIYF.

The table lists this clonotype with a few counts. V and J are TRBV6-4 and TRBJ2-1; D is possibly TRBD1 (5 bases). Looked up from germline, CDR1 is MRHNA and CDR2 is SNTAGT. Trimming cost V 2 bases and J 9 bases, with 11 bases left between them. The length of the CDR3 is 13 residues. The CDR3 coding sequence is TGTGCCAGCAGTGACATTCCAGGGTGTGAGCAGTTCTTC. Residues: CASSDIPGCEQFF.

This clonotype was detected only a few times. The chain uses TRBV11-3 and TRBJ2-2; 8 bases align to TRBD1. Germline CDR1 is SGHNT and CDR2 is YENEEA. CDR3 length equals 17 residues. Germline trimming cut 5 bases from V and 2 bases from J; bases unmatched to any gene: 10. The CDR3 loop reads CASSRAPGQANTGELFF. The CDR3 bases are TGTGCCAGCAGCCGCGCTCCGGGACAGGCTAACACCGGGGAGCTGTTTTTT.

Ten or more counts support this clonotype. V gene TRBV20-1 combines with J gene TRBJ2-1; D not resolved. This CDR3 spans 15 amino acids. The ends were cut back, 3 bases at V and 0 bases at J, with 12 bases in the middle. The germline CDR1 and CDR2 sequences are DFQATT and SNEGSKA (reference sequence). This chain's CDR3 is CSARDGKSSYNEQFF. In DNA, the CDR3 is TGCAGTGCTAGGGATGGGAAGAGCTCCTACAATGAGCAGTTCTTC.

This clonotype was counted at least ten times. The chain links TRBV6-1 to TRBJ2-1, with 14 positions matching TRBD2. Losses at the gene ends were 9 bases for V and 1 base for J; bases not matched to a gene: 8. Germline loops: CDR1 MNHNS, CDR2 SASEGT. This CDR3 is 17 amino acids long. The CDR3: CASTGLAGVLSYNEQFF. The CDR3 DNA sequence: TGTGCCAGTACGGGACTAGCGGGAGTATTGTCCTACAATGAGCAGTTCTTC.

Regarding this clonotype: Possible read error: a much larger clone is one base away. The rearrangement links TRBV20-1 to TRBJ2-5; maybe TRBD1 (6 bases). Trimming pared 5 bases from V and 5 bases from J, leaving 21 bases between. The CDR3 consists of 15 residues. Germline lookup yields CDR1 DFQATT and CDR2 SNEGSKA (reference sequence). CDR3 amino acids: CSAHFLGGVSETQYF. Here the CDR3 DNA reads TGCAGTGCTCACTTTTTAGGGGGAGTTTCGGAGACCCAGTACTTC.

There are a few counts of this clonotype. The rearrangement uses TRBV2 and TRBJ1-5; the D gene is possibly TRBD1 (5 bases). V was pared by 4 bases and J by 6 bases, with 10 bases between. The CDR3 runs to 13 residues. CDR1 and CDR2 from the germline V gene are SNHLY and FYNNEI. The CDR3 bases are TGTGCCAGCAGTGTGGGCCAGGGTCAGCCCCAGCATTTT. Translating gives CASSVGQGQPQHF.

V and J are TRBV5-4 and TRBJ2-5, with unresolved D. Per the germline V gene, CDR1 is SGHNT and CDR2 is YYREEE (reference sequence). The CDR3 spans 15 residues. V lost 0 bases and J lost 3, with 12 bases in between. CDR3 nucleotides: TGTGCCAGCAGCTTGGGTCCCCAGTTGGAAGAGACCCAGTACTTC. Amino acids: CASSLGPQLEETQYF.

This clonotype was seen many times. The V gene is TRBV6-6, the J gene TRBJ2-5; D might be TRBD1 (5 bases). V lost 5 bases to trimming and J lost 5 bases, with 15 bases between them. Germline assignment: CDR1 MNHNY and CDR2 SVGAGI (reference sequence). This CDR3 is 14 amino acids long. The CDR3 spells CASSPLSGYETQYF. The CDR3 nucleotides read TGTGCCAGCAGTCCCCTTTCAGGGTATGAGACCCAGTACTTC.

This clonotype was picked up one time. A read error is possible here, since a much larger clone lies one base away. This chain connects TRBV12-3 or TRBV12-4 to TRBJ2-2; 8 nucleotides align to TRBD1. CDR3 size: 16 residues. The DNA for the CDR3 is TGTGCCAACAGTCCCTGGACAGGGCGAGACACCGGGGAGCTGTTTTTT. Its protein product is CANSPWTGRDTGELFF.

This clonotype was recorded at least ten times. The chain recombines TRBV28 with TRBJ1-6; TRBD1 agrees at 9 bases. The CDR3 extends over 15 amino acids. V lost 10 bases and J lost 3; bases outside the gene matches: 7. Germline V gene lookup returns CDR1 MDHEN and CDR2 SYDVKM. The CDR3 reads CATGTGPIYNSPLHF. The CDR3 DNA reads TGTGCCACCGGGACAGGGCCGATCTATAATTCACCCCTCCACTTT.

The table lists this clonotype with many counts. V usage is TRBV4-1 and J usage is TRBJ2-1; unclear D gene. The germline V and J ends were trimmed by 2 bases and 0 bases, with 17 bases remaining between them. Germline V CDR1 and CDR2: MGHRA, YSYEKL. This CDR3 contains 18 residues. This CDR3 reads CASSQTLDVPSSYNEQFF. The CDR3 bases are TGCGCCAGCAGCCAAACTCTGGACGTCCCAAGCTCCTACAATGAGCAGTTCTTC.

This clonotype has just one count. Since a much larger clone is just one base distant, this may be a read error. Since no conserved phenylalanine or tryptophan closes the CDR3, a read error is the likely cause. V gene TRBV28 combines with J gene TRBJ2-7; 8 bases fit TRBD1. The germline V gene encodes CDR1 MDHEN and CDR2 SYDVKM. The ends lost 6 bases at V and 5 bases at J; junction bases unmatched: 3. The CDR3 loop spans 12 amino acids. The CDR3 spells CASSTTGDEQYL. The CDR3 bases are TGTGCCAGCAGCACGACAGGGGACGAGCAGTACCTC.

This clonotype was seen repeatedly, ten times or more. The chain recombines TRBV15 with TRBJ2-7, with TRBD2 identical over 7 bases. The CDR3 length is 16 residues. Looked up from germline, CDR1 is LNHNV and CDR2 is YYDKDF (reference sequence). V was pared by 0 bases and J by 2 bases, with 7 bases of the junction left unmatched. The CDR3 bases are TGTGCCACCAGCAGAGAGGGGCTAGCGGCTACCTACGAGCAGTACTTC. It encodes CATSREGLAATYEQYF.

This clonotype was detected many times. CDR3 region: CASGSPWGPDYGYTF. The CDR3 DNA reads TGTGCCAGCGGGAGCCCTTGGGGGCCCGACTATGGCTACACCTTC. The rearrangement uses TRBV6-4 and TRBJ1-2; D is possibly TRBD1 (6 bases). This CDR3 region has 15 residues. The V end was cut by 8 bases, the J end by 3 bases, with 19 bases between. Germline loops: CDR1 MRHNA, CDR2 SNTAGT.

This clonotype was recorded many times. This chain uses TRBV9 with TRBJ2-3; unclear D gene. V shed 0 bases and J shed 2 bases, with 7 bases lying between them. The CDR3 consists of 14 residues. Germline CDR1 and CDR2: SGDLS and YYNGEE. The chain's CDR3 is CASSVVADTDTQYF. CDR3 sequence (DNA): TGTGCCAGCAGCGTAGTGGCAGACACAGATACGCAGTATTTT.

This clonotype was seen at least ten times. The chain couples TRBV20-1 to TRBJ2-3; a possible D gene is TRBD1 (6 bases). Trimming cost V 6 bases and J 4 bases, with 20 bases left between them. This CDR3 region has 15 residues. The germline gives CDR1 DFQATT, CDR2 SNEGSKA (reference sequence). The CDR3 DNA sequence: TGCAGTGCAATCTACCCCGGGACACATTCAGATACGCAGTATTTT. Protein sequence: CSAIYPGTHSDTQYF.

In its sample, this clonotype was seen a few times. The chain combines TRBV28 with TRBJ1-2, with 7 bases aligning to TRBD1. The CDR3 has 18 amino acids. Per the germline V gene, CDR1 is MDHEN and CDR2 is SYDVKM. With 6 bases clipped from V and 1 base from J, the junction kept 17 bases outside the gene matches. This chain's CDR3 is CASSPTGFDSVHNYGYTF. The CDR3, as DNA: TGTGCCAGCAGCCCGACAGGGTTCGACTCCGTTCATAACTATGGCTACACCTTC.

This clonotype was picked up one time. A clone one base away is much larger, so this may be a read error. The genes are TRBV6-1 and TRBJ1-2; D is ambiguous. Per the germline V gene, CDR1 is MNHNS and CDR2 is SASEGT. The CDR3 totals 12 residues. Trimming took off 5 bases at V and 6 bases at J, with 10 bases between the two ends. CDR3 nucleotide sequence: TGTGCCAGCAGTCTAGGCGACCATGGCTACACCTTC. Encoded protein: CASSLGDHGYTF.

This clonotype was counted at least ten times. This chain joins TRBV18 and TRBJ2-7, with TRBD1 identical over 8 bases. With V trimmed by 4 bases and J by 3 bases, 5 bases remained unmatched. In germline, CDR1 is KGHSH, CDR2 LQKENI. The CDR3 is 14 residues long. CDR3 DNA sequence: TGTGCCAGCTCACTAGGACAGGGTGACTACGAGCAGTACTTC. The encoded protein is CASSLGQGDYEQYF.

This clonotype came up many times. J is TRBJ1-2 and V is TRBV7-9; D may be TRBD1 (5 bases). Germline CDR1 SEHNR, CDR2 FQNEAQ (reference sequence). This CDR3 comprises 12 residues. Trimming pared 3 bases from V and 8 bases from J, leaving 10 bases between. The CDR3 spells CASSLGPQGYTF. The DNA for the CDR3 is TGTGCCAGCAGCTTGGGGCCCCAGGGCTACACCTTC.

This clonotype came up many times. A read error may produce the germline difference seen at one junction end. The gene calls are TRBV5-1 and TRBJ2-3; 8 bases map to TRBD1. CDR1 SGHRS and CDR2 YFSETQ come from the germline V gene. The length of the CDR3 is 15 residues. Here the CDR3 reads CASSLGQGGTDTQYF. CDR3 sequence (DNA): TGTGCTAGCAGCCTCGGACAGGGCGGCACAGATACGCAGTATTTT.